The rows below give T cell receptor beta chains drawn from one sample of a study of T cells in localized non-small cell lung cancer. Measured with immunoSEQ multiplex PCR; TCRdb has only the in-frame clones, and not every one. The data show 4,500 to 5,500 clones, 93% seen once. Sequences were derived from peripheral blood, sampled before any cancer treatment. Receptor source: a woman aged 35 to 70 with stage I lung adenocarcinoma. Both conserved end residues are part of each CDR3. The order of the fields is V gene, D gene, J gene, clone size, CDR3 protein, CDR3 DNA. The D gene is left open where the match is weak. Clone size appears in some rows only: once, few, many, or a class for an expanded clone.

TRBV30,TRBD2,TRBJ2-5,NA,CAWSGSTSGRGETQYF,TGTGCCTGGAGTGGCTCAACTAGCGGGAGGGGAGAGACCCAGTACTTC
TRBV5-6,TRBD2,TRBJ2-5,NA,CASSLWPSGSYQETQYF,TGTGCCAGCAGCTTGTGGCCTAGCGGGAGTTACCAAGAGACCCAGTACTTC
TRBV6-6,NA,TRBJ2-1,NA,CASSYSNSRRNEQFF,TGTGCCAGCAGTTACTCGAATAGTCGGAGGAATGAGCAGTTCTTC
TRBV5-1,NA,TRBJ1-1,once,CASSLEDPRAAAFF,TGCGCCAGCAGCTTGGAGGACCCCAGAGCCGCAGCTTTCTTT
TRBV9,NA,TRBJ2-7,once,CASSVGQLRDFGHEQYF,TGTGCCAGCAGCGTAGGACAGTTGCGGGACTTCGGGCACGAGCAGTACTTC
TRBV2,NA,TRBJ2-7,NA,CASSRIPGADEQYF,TGTGCCAGCAGCCGAATCCCAGGGGCCGACGAGCAGTACTTC
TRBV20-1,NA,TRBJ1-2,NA,CTSGGRGYTF,TGCACCTCTGGAGGGAGGGGCTACACCTTC
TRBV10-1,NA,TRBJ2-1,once,CASRTGDEQFF,TGCGCCAGCCGTACCGGGGATGAGCAGTTCTTC
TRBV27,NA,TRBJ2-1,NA,CASSFSNYNEQFF,TGTGCCAGCAGTTTCTCGAATTACAATGAGCAGTTCTTC
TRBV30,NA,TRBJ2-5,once,CAWSKMTQSTFGGETQYF,TGTGCCTGGAGTAAGATGACCCAGTCAACTTTTGGGGGGGAGACCCAGTACTTC
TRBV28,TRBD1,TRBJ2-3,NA,CASSLQTGWDTDTQYF,TGTGCCAGCAGTCTCCAGACAGGGTGGGACACAGATACGCAGTATTTT
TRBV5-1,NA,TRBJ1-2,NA,CASSLQGPGVLDGYTF,TGCGCCAGCAGCTTGCAAGGACCGGGAGTGTTGGATGGCTACACCTTC
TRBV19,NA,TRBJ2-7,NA,CASNIRPGVYEQYF,TGTGCCAGTAATATCAGGCCAGGGGTGTACGAGCAGTACTTC
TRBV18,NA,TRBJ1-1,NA,CASSRASGTEAFF,TGTGCCAGCTCACGAGCCTCTGGGACTGAAGCTTTCTTT
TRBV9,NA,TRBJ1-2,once,CASSTYLQGSGGYTF,TGTGCCAGCAGCACCTATCTCCAGGGGTCCGGTGGCTACACCTTC
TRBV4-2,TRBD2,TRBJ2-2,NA,CASSQETSGDYTGELFF,TGTGCCAGCAGCCAAGAGACTAGCGGAGATTACACCGGGGAGCTGTTTTTT
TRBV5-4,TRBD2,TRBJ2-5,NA,CASCASGSFEETQYF,TGTGCCAGCTGTGCTAGCGGGAGTTTCGAAGAGACCCAGTACTTC
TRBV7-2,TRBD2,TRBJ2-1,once,CASSLWAAGGGNEQFF,TGTGCCAGCAGCTTATGGGCGGCGGGAGGGGGCAATGAGCAGTTCTTC
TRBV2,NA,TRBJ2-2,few,CASHMGANTGELFF,TGTGCCAGCCATATGGGGGCGAACACCGGGGAGCTGTTTTTT
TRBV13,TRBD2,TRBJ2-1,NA,CASSLGGGGTRRGEQFF,TGTGCCAGCAGCTTAGGGGGTGGAGGGACTAGAAGAGGTGAGCAGTTCTTC
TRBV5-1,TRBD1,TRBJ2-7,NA,CASRQSGTGAYEQYF,TGCGCCAGCAGACAATCCGGGACAGGGGCCTACGAGCAGTACTTC
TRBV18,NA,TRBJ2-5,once,CASSPGYQETQYF,TGTGCCAGCTCACCAGGGTACCAAGAGACCCAGTACTTC
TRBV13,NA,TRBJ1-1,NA,CASSFGQGRDEAFF,TGTGCCAGCAGCTTCGGTCAGGGAAGGGATGAAGCTTTCTTT
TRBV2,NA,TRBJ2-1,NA,CASSAEGLANEQFF,TGTGCCAGCAGTGCCGAGGGACTCGCCAATGAGCAGTTCTTC
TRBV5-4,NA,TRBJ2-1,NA,CASSIDLSYNEQFF,TGTGCCAGCAGCATAGACCTCTCCTACAATGAGCAGTTCTTC
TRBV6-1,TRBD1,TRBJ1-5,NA,CASSHGQGPQPQHF,TGTGCCAGCAGCCACGGACAGGGTCCTCAGCCCCAGCATTTT
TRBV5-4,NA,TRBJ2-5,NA,CASGETGTFPNF,TGTGCCAGCGGCGAGACAGGGACTTTCCCTAACTTC
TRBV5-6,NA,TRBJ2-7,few,CASSPPLSYEQYF,TGTGCCAGCAGCCCGCCCCTTTCCTACGAGCAGTACTTC
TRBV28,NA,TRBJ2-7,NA,CASGAYEQYF,TGTGCCAGCGGGGCTTACGAGCAGTACTTC
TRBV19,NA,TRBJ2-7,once,CATSGTPTLEQYF,TGTGCCACATCCGGGACTCCCACGCTGGAGCAGTACTTC
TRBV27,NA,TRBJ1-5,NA,CASSLPGRNQPQHF,TGTGCCAGCAGTTTACCAGGGAGAAATCAGCCCCAGCATTTT
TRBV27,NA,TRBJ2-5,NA,CASSGRDRHGGTQYF,TGTGCCAGCAGTGGGCGGGACCGCCACGGGGGGACCCAGTACTTC
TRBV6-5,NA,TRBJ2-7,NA,CASSLFYSENYEQYF,TGTGCCAGCAGCCTCTTTTATAGCGAGAATTACGAGCAGTACTTC
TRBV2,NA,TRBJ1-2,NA,CASSGYSDGYTF,TGTGCCAGCAGTGGATACTCTGATGGCTACACCTTC
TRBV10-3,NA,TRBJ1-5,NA,CAISGGENQPQHF,TGTGCCATCAGTGGGGGGGAGAATCAGCCCCAGCATTTT
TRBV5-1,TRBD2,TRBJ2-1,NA,CASSRAGDEQFF,TGCGCCAGCAGCCGGGCGGGAGATGAGCAGTTCTTC
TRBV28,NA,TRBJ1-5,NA,CASSLVGLGNQPQHF,TGTGCCAGCAGTTTAGTGGGCCTGGGCAATCAGCCCCAGCATTTT
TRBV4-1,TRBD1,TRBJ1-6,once,CASSGLGQVDGHNSPLHF,TGCGCCAGCAGCGGCTTGGGACAGGTGGACGGGCATAATTCACCCCTCCACTTT
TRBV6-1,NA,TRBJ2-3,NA,CASSEALYRSDTQYF,TGTGCCAGCAGTGAAGCGCTATACAGGTCGGATACGCAGTATTTT
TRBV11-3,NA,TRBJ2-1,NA,CASSPGGAQQFF,TGTGCCAGCAGCCCTGGAGGGGCCCAGCAGTTCTTC
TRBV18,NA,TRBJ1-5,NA,CASSIKGGPQHF,TGTGCCAGCTCCATTAAAGGGGGGCCCCAGCATTTT
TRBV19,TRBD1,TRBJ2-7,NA,CASSPMGQGVSYEQYF,TGTGCCAGTAGTCCAATGGGACAGGGGGTCTCCTACGAGCAGTACTTC
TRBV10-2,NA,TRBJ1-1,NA,CASTSGDTEAFF,TGCGCCAGCACGTCAGGGGACACTGAAGCTTTCTTT
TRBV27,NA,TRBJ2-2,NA,CASSADRSNTGELFF,TGTGCCAGCAGCGCCGACAGATCGAACACCGGGGAGCTGTTTTTT
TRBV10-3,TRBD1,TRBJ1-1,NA,CAIRDLTRGQGAQQAFF,TGTGCCATCAGGGATCTCACCCGCGGACAGGGGGCTCAGCAAGCTTTCTTT
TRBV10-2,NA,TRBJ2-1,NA,CASLGKSGNEQFF,TGCGCCAGCTTAGGCAAGTCGGGGAATGAGCAGTTCTTC
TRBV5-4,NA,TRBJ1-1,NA,CASSVNTEAFF,TGTGCCAGCAGCGTTAACACTGAAGCTTTCTTT
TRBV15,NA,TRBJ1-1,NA,CATSGVYVNTEAFF,TGTGCCACCAGCGGTGTCTATGTGAACACTGAAGCTTTCTTT